This TCR beta chain was observed in a study of OX40 agonist ivuxolimab in advanced cancers. At the level of the whole study: Ivuxolimab was an agonistic, fully human IgG2 monoclonal antibody directed against OX40 (CD134), a costimulatory receptor. The paper reports the monotherapy dose-escalation portion (N of about 47 patients) of the phase I ivuxolimab trial. Peripheral TCRbeta sequencing was intended to test whether TCR sequence diversity was altered and clonal T-cell expansion was caused by ivuxolimab. Intravenous ivuxolimab was administered to patients every 2 weeks at six dose levels: 0.01, 0.1, 0.3, 1.5, 3 and 10 mg/kg. Three dose-escalation patients achieved partial responses, one with hepatocellular carcinoma and two with cutaneous melanoma. Patients were allowed to have had prior anti-PD-1, anti-PD-L1 or anti-CTLA-4 therapy, and more than 30% of the dose-escalation patients had previously received checkpoint inhibitors. The dose-escalation cohort was about 83% male with a mean age of approximately 59 years, ranging from about 20 to 80. Of the approximately 50 patients in dose escalation, around 20 had hepatocellular carcinoma, some 15 had melanoma, 9 had renal cell carcinoma and 9 had head and neck cancer.

This clone occurred a few times. Which antigen it targets is not known. No much larger clone exists at a distance of one base, and base qualities are not known. Between the V and J ends, shortened by 2 bases and 0 bases respectively, the junction contains 12 bases. CDR1 and CDR2, per the germline V gene (reference sequence), are SGHKS and YYEKEE. CDR3 length: 16 amino acids, cysteine to phenylalanine. This entry keeps only the CDR3 DNA: 48 bases, framed from base 1. For sequencing of the TCRbeta CDR3 region, genomic DNA was extracted from the sorted cells. The immunoSEQ Assay was used for sequencing of TCRbeta CDR3 regions. TCRdb mirrors the immuneACCESS table, restricted to in-frame sequences. Some clones are absent from its copies; in checked studies, under half trace to an unresolved V gene, and the reason for the others is unknown. This sample holds 45,000 or so clones; 88% were observed only once. Around 18% of the sample belongs to the ten largest clones.

The trial excluded patients who had a history of autoimmune disease or who were on systemic immunosuppression. Peripheral blood for TCR sequencing was collected from all dose cohorts at baseline, on cycle 4 day 1, and on cycle 7 day 1. Samples were obtained from an open-label, multicenter, first-in-human phase I dose-escalation trial of ivuxolimab. Adults with locally advanced or metastatic melanoma, renal cell carcinoma, hepatocellular carcinoma or head and neck squamous cell carcinoma were enrolled in the trial. Before TCR sequencing, CD4+ and CD8+ T cells were separately sorted from peripheral blood. Broad study findings and their caveats: The antigen specificity of the peripheral T cells that underwent clonal expansion was not determined. Low levels of normalized T-cell clonal expansion were also shown by some nonresponding patients. In the 0.1-3.0 mg/kg groups, partial responders had among the lowest normalized peripheral clonal expansion, particularly in CD8+ T cells. At doses from 0.1 to 3.0 mg/kg, clonal expansion was seen in both CD4+ and CD8+ blood T cells between baseline and week 6. After ivuxolimab, expanded clones were on average more numerous among CD8+ T cells than among CD4+ T cells.

The sequence is built from TRBV5-5 and TRBJ2-1, with the D gene tentatively TRBD1 or TRBD2, based on 5 matching bases in each. This receptor was taken from an adult with an advanced solid tumor such as melanoma, head and neck, liver or kidney cancer. Sequencing was performed on CD4+ or CD8+ T cells sorted from blood, taken in a trial of the OX40 agonist ivuxolimab. The base sequence is TGTGCCAGCAGCTTTGGGACCGCCAGCTCCTACAATGAGCAGTTCTTC. Its coded protein is CASSFGTASSYNEQFF.